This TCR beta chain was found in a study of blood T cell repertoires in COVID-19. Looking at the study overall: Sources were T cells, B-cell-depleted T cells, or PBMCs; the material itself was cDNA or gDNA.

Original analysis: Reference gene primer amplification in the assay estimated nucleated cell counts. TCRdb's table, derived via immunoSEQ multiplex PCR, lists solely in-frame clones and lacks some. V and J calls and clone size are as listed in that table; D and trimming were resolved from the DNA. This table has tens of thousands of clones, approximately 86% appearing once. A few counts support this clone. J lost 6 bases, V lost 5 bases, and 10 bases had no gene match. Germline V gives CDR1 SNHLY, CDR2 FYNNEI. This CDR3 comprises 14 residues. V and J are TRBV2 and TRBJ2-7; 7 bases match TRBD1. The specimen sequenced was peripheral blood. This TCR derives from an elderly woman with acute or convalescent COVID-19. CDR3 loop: CASSQRTGPREQYF. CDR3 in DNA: TGTGCCAGCAGTCAAAGGACAGGCCCCCGCGAGCAGTACTTC.